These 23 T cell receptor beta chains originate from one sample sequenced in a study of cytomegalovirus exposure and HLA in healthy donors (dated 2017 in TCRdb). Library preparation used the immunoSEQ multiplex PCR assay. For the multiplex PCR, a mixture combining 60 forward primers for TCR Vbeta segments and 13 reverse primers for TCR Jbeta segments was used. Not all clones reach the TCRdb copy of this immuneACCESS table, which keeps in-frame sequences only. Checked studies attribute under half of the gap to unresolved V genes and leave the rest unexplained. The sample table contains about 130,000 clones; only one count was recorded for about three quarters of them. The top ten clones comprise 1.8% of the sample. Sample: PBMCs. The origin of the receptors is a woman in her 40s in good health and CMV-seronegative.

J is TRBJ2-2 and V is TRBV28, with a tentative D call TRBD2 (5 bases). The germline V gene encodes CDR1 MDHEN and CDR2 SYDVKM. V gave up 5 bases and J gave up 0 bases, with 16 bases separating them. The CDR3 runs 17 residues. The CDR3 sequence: CASSRGRGFSNTGELFF. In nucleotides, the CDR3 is TGTGCCAGCAGTCGGGGTCGGGGATTTTCGAACACCGGGGAGCTGTTTTTT.

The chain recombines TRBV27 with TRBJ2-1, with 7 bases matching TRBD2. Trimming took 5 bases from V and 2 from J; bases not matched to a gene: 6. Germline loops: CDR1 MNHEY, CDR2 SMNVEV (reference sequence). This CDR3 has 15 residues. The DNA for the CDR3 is TGTGCCAGCAGTCCGGGACTAAAGACCTACAATGAGCAGTTCTTC. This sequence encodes CASSPGLKTYNEQFF.

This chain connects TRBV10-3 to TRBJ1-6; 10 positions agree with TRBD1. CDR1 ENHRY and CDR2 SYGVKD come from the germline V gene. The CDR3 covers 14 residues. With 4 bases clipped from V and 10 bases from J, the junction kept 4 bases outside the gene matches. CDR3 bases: TGTGCCATCAGTGGGACAGGGGGGGGATCACCCCTCCACTTT. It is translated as CAISGTGGGSPLHF.

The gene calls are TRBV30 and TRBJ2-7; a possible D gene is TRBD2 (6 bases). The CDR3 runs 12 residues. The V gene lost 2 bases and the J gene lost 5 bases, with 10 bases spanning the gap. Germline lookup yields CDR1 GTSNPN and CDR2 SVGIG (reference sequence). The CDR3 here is CAWSRGGDEQYF. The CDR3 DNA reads TGTGCCTGGAGTCGGGGAGGCGACGAGCAGTACTTC.

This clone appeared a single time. In DNA, the CDR3 is TGTGCCAGCAGCTTGCCCCCTCCGACTAGCGGGAGGAGCGATGAGCAGTTCTTC. Amino acids: CASSLPPPTSGRSDEQFF. V gene TRBV7-6 combines with J gene TRBJ2-1, with 13 bases matching TRBD2. The trim removed 3 bases at V and 8 bases at J, leaving 13 bases unmatched. Germline V gene sequence: CDR1 SGHVS, CDR2 FNYEAQ. The CDR3 length is 18 residues. Combining the CDR3 with reference TRBV7-6 and TRBJ2-1 gives the whole variable domain GAGVSQSPRYKVTKRGQDVALRCDPISGHVSLYWYRQALGQGPEFLTYFNYEAQQDKSGLPNDRFSAERPEGSISTLTIQRTEQRDSAMYRCASSLPPPTSGRSDEQFFGPGTRLTVL.

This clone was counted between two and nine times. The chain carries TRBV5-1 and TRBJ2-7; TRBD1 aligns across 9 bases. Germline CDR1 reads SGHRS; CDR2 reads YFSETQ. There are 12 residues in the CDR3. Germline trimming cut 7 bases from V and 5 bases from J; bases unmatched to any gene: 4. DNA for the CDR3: TGCGCCAGCCGGGACAGGGAGGACGAGCAGTACTTC. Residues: CASRDREDEQYF.

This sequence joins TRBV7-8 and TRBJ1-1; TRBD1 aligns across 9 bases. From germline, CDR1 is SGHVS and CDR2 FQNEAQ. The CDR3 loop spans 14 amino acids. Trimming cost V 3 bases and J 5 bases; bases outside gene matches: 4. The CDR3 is CASSFDRGNTEAFF. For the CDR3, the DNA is TGTGCCAGCAGCTTCGACAGGGGGAATACTGAAGCTTTCTTT.

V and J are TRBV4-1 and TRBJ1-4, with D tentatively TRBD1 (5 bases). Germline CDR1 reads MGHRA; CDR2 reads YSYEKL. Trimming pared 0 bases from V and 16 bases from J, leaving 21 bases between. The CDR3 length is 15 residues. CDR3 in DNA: TGCGCCAGCAGCCAAGATGGGGGTACCTTGGGGGGTCCGTTTTTT. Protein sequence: CASSQDGGTLGGPFF.

CDR3 sequence (DNA): TGTGCCAGCACTTCTTTTTACGAGCAGTACTTC. Translated: CASTSFYEQYF. This chain connects TRBV28 to TRBJ2-7; the D is unclear. The germline V gene has CDR1 MDHEN and CDR2 SYDVKM. Trimming took off 7 bases at V and 4 bases at J, with 8 bases between the two ends. CDR3 length: 11 amino acids.

The CDR3, as DNA: TGTGCCAGCAGCTGGAGCCGACAGGGGACGAGGGAGCAGTACTTC. Encoded protein: CASSWSRQGTREQYF. The chain is built from TRBV5-4 and TRBJ2-5; TRBD1 aligns across 8 bases. V was clipped by 3 bases and J by 11 bases; unmatched bases: 15. The CDR3 contains 15 residues. From germline, CDR1 is SGHNT and CDR2 YYREEE (reference sequence).

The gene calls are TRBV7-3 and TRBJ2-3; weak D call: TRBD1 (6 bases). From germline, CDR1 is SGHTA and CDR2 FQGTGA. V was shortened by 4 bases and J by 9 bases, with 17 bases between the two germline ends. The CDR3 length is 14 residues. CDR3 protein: CASSSRGQAVTQYF. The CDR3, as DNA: TGTGCCAGCAGCTCCAGGGGCCAAGCAGTGACGCAGTATTTT.

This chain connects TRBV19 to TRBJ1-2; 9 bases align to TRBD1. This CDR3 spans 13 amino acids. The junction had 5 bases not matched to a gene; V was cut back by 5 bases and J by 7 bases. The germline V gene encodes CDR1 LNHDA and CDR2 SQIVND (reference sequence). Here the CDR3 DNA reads TGTGCCAGTAGTGGACAGGGGCAGGGTGGCTACACCTTC. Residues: CASSGQGQGGYTF.

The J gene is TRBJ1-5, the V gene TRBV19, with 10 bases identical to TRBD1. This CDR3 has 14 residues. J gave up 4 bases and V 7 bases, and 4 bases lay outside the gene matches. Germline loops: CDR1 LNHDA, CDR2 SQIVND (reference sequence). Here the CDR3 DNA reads TGTGCCAGTACCTGGGGACAGGGGAATCAGCCCCAGCATTTT. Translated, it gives CASTWGQGNQPQHF.

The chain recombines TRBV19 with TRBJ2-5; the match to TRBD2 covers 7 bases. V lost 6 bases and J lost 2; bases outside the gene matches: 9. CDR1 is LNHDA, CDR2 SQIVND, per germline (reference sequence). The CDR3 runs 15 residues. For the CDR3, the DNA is TGTGCCAGTAGCCTCGTGGCTAGCGGACAAGAGACCCAGTACTTC. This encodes CASSLVASGQETQYF.

The CDR3 here is CASSPSAGTIGYTF. The DNA for the CDR3 is TGTGCCAGCAGCCCCTCTGCAGGAACGATCGGCTACACCTTC. The chain is built from TRBV7-6 and TRBJ1-2; the D is unclear. The CDR3 sequence is 14 residues long. Germline V gene data show CDR1 as SGHVS and CDR2 as FNYEAQ. V was trimmed by 5 bases and J by 8 bases, leaving 18 bases between them.

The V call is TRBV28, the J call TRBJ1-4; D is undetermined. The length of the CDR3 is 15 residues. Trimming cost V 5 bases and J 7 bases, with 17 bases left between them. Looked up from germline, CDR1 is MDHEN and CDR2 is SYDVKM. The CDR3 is CASSLSAVSGEKLFF. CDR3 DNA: TGTGCCAGCAGTCTATCCGCGGTATCGGGTGAAAAACTGTTTTTT.

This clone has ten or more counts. CDR3: CASSQVGTGANTEAFF. As DNA, the CDR3 is TGTGCCAGCAGCCAAGTCGGGACAGGGGCTAACACTGAAGCTTTCTTT. This chain joins TRBV14 and TRBJ1-1; TRBD1 matches at 10 bases. Germline V gives CDR1 SGHDN, CDR2 FVKESK. Unmatched junction bases numbered 4, after V lost 1 base and J lost 2 bases. The CDR3 runs 16 residues.

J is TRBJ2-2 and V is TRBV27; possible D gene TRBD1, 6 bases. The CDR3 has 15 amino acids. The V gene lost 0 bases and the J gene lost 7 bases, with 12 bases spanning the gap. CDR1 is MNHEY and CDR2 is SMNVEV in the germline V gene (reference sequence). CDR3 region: CASSLSPEGVGELFF. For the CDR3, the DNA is TGTGCCAGCAGTTTATCGCCAGAGGGGGTCGGGGAGCTGTTTTTT.

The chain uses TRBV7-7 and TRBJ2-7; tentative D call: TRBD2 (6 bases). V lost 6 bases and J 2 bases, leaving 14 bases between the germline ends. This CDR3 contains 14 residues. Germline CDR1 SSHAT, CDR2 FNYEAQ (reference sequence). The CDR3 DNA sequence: TGTGCCAGCAGTCCGAATAGCGGACCCTACGAGCAGTACTTC. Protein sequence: CASSPNSGPYEQYF.

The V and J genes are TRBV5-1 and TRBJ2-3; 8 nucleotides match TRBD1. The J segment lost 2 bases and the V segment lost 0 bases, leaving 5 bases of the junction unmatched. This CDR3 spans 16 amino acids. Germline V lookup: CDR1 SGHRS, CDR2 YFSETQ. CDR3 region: CASSLARDRYTDTQYF. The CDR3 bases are TGCGCCAGCAGCTTGGCCAGGGACAGGTACACAGATACGCAGTATTTT.

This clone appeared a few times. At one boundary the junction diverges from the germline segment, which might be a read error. The CDR3 DNA reads TGTGCCAGCAGCCAAGACGACAAGGCTAATCTGCCCCAGCATTTT. Protein product: CASSQDDKANLPQHF. The chain is built from TRBV4-2 and TRBJ1-5; no reliable D call. The CDR3 runs to 15 residues. Germline V gene lookup returns CDR1 LGHNA and CDR2 YNFKEQ.

Written as DNA, the CDR3 is TGTGCCAGCAGTGATCGACAGGTTACTGAAGCTTTCTTT. It translates to CASSDRQVTEAFF. V and J are TRBV6-1 and TRBJ1-1; tentative D call: TRBD1 (6 bases). CDR3 size: 13 residues. V lost 3 bases and J lost 5, with 10 bases in between. Germline loops: CDR1 MNHNS, CDR2 SASEGT.

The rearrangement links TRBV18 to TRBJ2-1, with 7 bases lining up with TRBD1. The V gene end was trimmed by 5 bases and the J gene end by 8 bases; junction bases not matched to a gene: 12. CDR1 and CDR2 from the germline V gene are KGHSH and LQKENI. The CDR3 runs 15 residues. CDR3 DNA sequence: TGTGCCAGCTCATCTCCGGGACAGCCTAGGGATGAGCAGTTCTTC. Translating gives CASSSPGQPRDEQFF.